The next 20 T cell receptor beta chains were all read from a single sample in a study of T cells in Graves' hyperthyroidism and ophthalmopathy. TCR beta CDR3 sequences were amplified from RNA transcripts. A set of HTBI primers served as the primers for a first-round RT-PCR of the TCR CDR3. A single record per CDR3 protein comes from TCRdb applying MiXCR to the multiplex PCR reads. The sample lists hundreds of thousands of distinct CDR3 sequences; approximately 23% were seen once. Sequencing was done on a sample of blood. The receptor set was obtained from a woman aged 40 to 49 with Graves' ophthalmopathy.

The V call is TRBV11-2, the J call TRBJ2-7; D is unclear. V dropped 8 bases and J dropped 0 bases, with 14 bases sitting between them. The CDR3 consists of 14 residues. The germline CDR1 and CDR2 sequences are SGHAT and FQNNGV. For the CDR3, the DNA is TGTGCCAGCGGAAGTTTGCGAGTCTCCTACGAGCAGTACTTC. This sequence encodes CASGSLRVSYEQYF.

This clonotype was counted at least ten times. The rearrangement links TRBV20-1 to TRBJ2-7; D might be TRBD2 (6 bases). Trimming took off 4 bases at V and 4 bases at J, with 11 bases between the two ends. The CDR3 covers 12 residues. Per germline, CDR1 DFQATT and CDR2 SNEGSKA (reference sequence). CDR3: CSANRGEYEQYF. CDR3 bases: TGCAGTGCTAATCGCGGGGAGTACGAGCAGTACTTC.

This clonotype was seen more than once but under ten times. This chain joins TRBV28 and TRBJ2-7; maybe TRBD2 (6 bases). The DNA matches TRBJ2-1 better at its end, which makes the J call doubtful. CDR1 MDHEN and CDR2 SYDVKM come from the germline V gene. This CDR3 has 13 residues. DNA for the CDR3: TGTGCCAGCAGTCTCCCCGGGGGATACGAGCAGTTCTTC. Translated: CASSLPGGYEQFF.

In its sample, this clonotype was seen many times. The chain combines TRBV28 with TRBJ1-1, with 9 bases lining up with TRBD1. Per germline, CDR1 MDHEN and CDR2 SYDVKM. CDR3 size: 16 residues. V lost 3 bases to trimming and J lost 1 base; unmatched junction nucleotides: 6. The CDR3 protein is CASSLGGTGWNTEAFF. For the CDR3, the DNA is TGTGCCAGCAGTTTGGGCGGGACAGGGTGGAACACTGAAGCTTTCTTT.

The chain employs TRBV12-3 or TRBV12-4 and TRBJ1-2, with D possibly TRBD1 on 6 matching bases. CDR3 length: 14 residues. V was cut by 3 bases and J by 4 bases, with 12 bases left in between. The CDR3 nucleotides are TGTGCCAGCAGTTTCCTTACAGGGATCTATGGCTACACCTTC. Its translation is CASSFLTGIYGYTF.

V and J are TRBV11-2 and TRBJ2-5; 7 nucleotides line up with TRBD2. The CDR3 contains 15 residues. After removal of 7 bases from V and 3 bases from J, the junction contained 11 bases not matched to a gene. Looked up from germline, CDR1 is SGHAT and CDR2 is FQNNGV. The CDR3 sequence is CASKEETSLEETQYF. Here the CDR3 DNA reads TGTGCCAGCAAAGAGGAGACTAGCCTGGAAGAGACCCAGTACTTC. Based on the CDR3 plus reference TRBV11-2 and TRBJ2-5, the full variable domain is EAGVAQSPRYKIIEKRQSVAFWCNPISGHATLYWYQQILGQGPKLLIQFQNNGVVDDSQLPKDRFSAERLKGVDSTLKIQPAKLEDSAVYLCASKEETSLEETQYFGPGTRLLVL.

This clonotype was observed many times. The CDR3 coding sequence is TGTGCCAGCAGCCGAGGACTAGCGGGAGTTGGGGCCAACGTCCTGACTTTC. Translated, it gives CASSRGLAGVGANVLTF. This chain connects TRBV3-1 to TRBJ2-6, with 13 bases matching TRBD2. The germline V gene encodes CDR1 LGHDT and CDR2 YNNKEL (reference sequence). V lost 4 bases and J lost 3; bases outside the gene matches: 3. This CDR3 has 17 residues.

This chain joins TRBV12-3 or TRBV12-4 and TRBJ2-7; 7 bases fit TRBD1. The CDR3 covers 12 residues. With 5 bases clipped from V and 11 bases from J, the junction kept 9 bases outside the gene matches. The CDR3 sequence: CASSNRQGAKYF. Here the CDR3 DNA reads TGTGCCAGCAGTAACAGACAGGGAGCGAAGTACTTC.

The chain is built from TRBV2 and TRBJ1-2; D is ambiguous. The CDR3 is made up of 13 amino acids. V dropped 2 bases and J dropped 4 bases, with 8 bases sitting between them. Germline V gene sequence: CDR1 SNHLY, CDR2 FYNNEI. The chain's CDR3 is CASSESGVYGYTF. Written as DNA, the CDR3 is TGTGCCAGCAGTGAATCAGGTGTCTATGGCTACACCTTC.

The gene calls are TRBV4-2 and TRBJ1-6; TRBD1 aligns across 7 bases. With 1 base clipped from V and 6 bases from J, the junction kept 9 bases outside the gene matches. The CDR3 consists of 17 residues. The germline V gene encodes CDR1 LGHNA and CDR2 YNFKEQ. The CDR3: CASSQVGNRGSNSPLHF. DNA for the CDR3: TGTGCCAGCAGCCAAGTGGGCAACAGGGGTAGTAATTCACCCCTCCACTTT.

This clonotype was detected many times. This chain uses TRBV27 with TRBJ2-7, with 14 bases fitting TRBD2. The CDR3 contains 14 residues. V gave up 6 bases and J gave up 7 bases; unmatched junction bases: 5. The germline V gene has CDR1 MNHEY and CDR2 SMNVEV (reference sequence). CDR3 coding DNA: TGTGCCAGCAGGCCCGGGACTAGCGGGAGAGAGCAGTACTTC. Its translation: CASRPGTSGREQYF.

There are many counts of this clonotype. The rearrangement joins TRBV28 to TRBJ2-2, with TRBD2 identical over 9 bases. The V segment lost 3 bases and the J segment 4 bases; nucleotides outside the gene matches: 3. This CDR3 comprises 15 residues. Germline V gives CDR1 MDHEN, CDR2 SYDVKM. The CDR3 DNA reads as TGTGCCAGCAGTTTTTATAGCGGGAGCACCGGGGAGCTGTTTTTT. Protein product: CASSFYSGSTGELFF.

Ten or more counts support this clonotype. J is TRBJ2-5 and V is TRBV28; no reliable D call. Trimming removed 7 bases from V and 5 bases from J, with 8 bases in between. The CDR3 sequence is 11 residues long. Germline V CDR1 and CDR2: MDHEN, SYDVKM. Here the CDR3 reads CASTTAETQYF. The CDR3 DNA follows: TGTGCCAGCACCACCGCGGAGACCCAGTACTTC.

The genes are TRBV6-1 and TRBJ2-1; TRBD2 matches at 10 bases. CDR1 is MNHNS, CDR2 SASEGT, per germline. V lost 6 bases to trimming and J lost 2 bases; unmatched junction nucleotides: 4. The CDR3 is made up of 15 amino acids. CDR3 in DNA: TGTGCCAGCAGGGAACTAGCGGGGACCTACAATGAGCAGTTCTTC. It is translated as CASRELAGTYNEQFF.

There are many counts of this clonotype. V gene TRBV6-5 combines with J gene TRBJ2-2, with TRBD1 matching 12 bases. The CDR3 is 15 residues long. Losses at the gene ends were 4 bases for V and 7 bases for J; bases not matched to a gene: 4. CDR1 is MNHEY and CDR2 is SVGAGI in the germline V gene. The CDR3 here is CASSSGQGAFGELFF. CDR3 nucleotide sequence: TGTGCCAGCAGTTCGGGACAGGGGGCCTTCGGGGAGCTGTTTTTT.

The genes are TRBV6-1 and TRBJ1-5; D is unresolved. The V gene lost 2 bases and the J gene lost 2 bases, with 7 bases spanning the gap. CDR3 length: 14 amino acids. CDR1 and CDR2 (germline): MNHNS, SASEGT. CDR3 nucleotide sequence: TGTGCCAGCAGTGAATTACGGGGCAATCAGCCCCAGCATTTT. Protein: CASSELRGNQPQHF.

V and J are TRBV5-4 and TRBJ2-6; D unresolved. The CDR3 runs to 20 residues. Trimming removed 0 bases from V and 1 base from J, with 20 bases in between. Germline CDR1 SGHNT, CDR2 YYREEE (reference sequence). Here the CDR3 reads CASSLVASRWSSSGANVLTF. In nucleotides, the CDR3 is TGTGCCAGCAGCTTGGTGGCCTCCCGGTGGTCGTCTTCTGGGGCCAACGTCCTGACTTTC.

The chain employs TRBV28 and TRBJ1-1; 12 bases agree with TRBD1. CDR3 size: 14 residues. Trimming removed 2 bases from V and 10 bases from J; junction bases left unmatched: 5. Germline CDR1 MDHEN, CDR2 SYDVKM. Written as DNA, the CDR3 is TGTGCCAGCAGTTTAGGGACAGGGGGCGAGGGAGCTTTCTTT. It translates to CASSLGTGGEGAFF.

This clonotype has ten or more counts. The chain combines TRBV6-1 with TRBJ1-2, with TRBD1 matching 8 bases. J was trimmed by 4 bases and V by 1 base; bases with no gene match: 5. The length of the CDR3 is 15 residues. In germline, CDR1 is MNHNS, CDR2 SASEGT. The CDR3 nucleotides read TGTGCCAGCAGTGAAGATTCCGGGACAGGCTATGGCTACACCTTC. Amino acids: CASSEDSGTGYGYTF.

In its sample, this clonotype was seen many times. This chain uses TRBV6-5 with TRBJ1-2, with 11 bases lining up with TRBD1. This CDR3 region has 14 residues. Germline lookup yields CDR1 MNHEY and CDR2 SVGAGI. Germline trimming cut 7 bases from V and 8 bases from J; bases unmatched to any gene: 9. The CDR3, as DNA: TGTGCCAGCAACCCGGGACAGGGGGTTTACGGCTACACCTTC. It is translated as CASNPGQGVYGYTF.